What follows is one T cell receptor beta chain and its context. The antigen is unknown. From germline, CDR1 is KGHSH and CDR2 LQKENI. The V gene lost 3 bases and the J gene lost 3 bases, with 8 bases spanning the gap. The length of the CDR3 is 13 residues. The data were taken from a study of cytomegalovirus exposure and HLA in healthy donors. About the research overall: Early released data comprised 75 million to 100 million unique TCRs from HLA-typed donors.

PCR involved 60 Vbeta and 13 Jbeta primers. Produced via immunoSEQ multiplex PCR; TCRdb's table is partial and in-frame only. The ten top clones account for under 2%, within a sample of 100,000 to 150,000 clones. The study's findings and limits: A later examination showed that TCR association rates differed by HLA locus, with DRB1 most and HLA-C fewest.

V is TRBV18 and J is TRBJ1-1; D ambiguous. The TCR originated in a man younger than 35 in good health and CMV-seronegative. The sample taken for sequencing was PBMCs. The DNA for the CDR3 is TGTGCCAGCTCACCGTACATCGACACTGAAGCTTTCTTT. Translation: CASSPYIDTEAFF.